This TCR beta chain was recorded in a study of T cells after yellow fever vaccination (dated by TCRdb to about 2019). The study in broad terms: Libraries from fractions with low cell numbers were prepared with the SMART-Seq v4 Ultra Low Input RNA kit. To follow T-cell clones before and after primary and booster YFV17D yellow fever vaccination, bulk TCR alpha and beta repertoires were sequenced over time. Two healthy male donors, one aged 18 to 30 and one aged 30 to 39 years, were included in the cohort. Bulk PBMC replicates and cell subsets were isolated from blood drawn at multiple timepoints before and after both primary and secondary immunization. What the research found in general, with its limitations: FACS-sorted repertoires could contain abundant contaminating clonotypes from the bulk population, so computational filtering was required. Because only a couple of donors were included in the study, the extent to which the findings can be generalized is limited. After the booster, most clones that had expanded after primary vaccination were detected again (about 95% of CD4 and more than 85% of CD8), suggesting broad maintenance of memory. A small share of clonotypes was detected in both CD4 and CD8 compartments, with the overlap likely arising from convergent recombination. The secondary T-cell response was found to be weaker but faster than the primary response, with a peak reached on day 5 rather than on day 15.

From cysteine to phenylalanine, the CDR3 is 14 amino acids long. Only the CDR3 DNA stays, 42 bases, in frame from base 1. CDR1 is given as SQVTM and CDR2 as ANQGSEA, both from the germline V gene. Trimming at the junction amounts to 1 base on V and 2 bases on J, and the germline ends lie 8 bases apart. Turning to this clonotype: Its antigen is still unknown. Per-nucleotide qualities are absent, and no much larger clonotype sits a single base away.

The treatment or condition label here, explained by the study, means: live attenuated yellow fever vaccine strain. A standard Ficoll-Paque protocol was used to isolate PBMCs from peripheral blood. Dynabeads CD4 and CD8 positive selection kits were used to isolate the CD4 and CD8 T-cell fractions. TriZol was used to extract RNA from bulk PBMCs, CD4 and CD8 fractions, and dextramer-positive and dextramer-negative fractions. The run used an Illumina NovaSeq 6000. TCR cDNA was synthesized by 5'RACE template switching, which introduced a universal primer site and unique molecular identifiers. Priming of cDNA synthesis was performed from both the TCR alpha and TCR beta constant segments. Two PCR steps were used to amplify libraries, with sample barcodes and sequencing adapters being added in the second step. Libraries were sequenced on Illumina HiSeq 2500 (2x100 bp) or NovaSeq (2x150 bp). Processing in the source paper ran as follows. Reads were demultiplexed and collapsed into UMI consensus sequences with MIGEC, and V(D)J alignment was performed with MiXCR. Vaccine-responding clonotypes were defined with edgeR using replicate PBMC samples, requiring FDR below 0.01 and a log2 fold change above 5 up to day 15. Each bulk clonotype received a CD4 or CD8 identity based on whether the sequenced CD4 or CD8 repertoire contained that clonotype at higher abundance. TCRdb ran its own pipeline on the public reads, namely fastp trimming at Q25 and MiXCR clone calling, and kept in-frame beta chains. Entries that share a CDR3 protein sequence are merged under the most common genes and DNA. TCRdb, rather than the study authors, made the V and J calls. The sample includes 100,000 to 150,000 distinct CDR3 sequences, with around 15% observed a single time. The top ten clones comprise more than 40% of the sample.

The V gene is TRBV29-1 and the J gene is TRBJ2-2; the D gene may be TRBD1 or TRBD2, since each aligns over 5 bases. The source was CD8+ T cells sorted from PBMCs, collected 5 days after the yellow fever booster vaccination. The clonotype originates from a man between 18 and 29 years old who received the YFV17D yellow fever vaccine. The CDR3 is CSVEGGKNTGELFF. The sequenced DNA is TGCAGCGTTGAAGGGGGGAAAAACACCGGGGAGCTGTTTTTT.